Listed below are T cell receptor beta chains from one sample, sequenced in a study of shared clonotypes between healthy human individuals. The table came from immunoSEQ multiplex PCR; TCRdb's copy has only in-frame clones and leaves some out. The sample records 2 million or so clones, 90% to 95% being singletons. The sample comprised naive CD4+ T cells sorted from blood. Every receptor here comes from a man aged 18-30 years in good health. Both conserved end residues are part of each CDR3. D genes are given only for firm matches. Size is stated for part of the rows, as once, few or many counts, or as a class when the clone is expanded.

TRBV6-5	NA	NA	TRBJ1-1	TGTGCCAGCAGCAAGGATCGGGGGGGCACTGAAGCTTTCTTT	CASSKDRGGTEAFF
TRBV30	NA	NA	TRBJ1-1	TGTGCCTGGAGCGTTAGGGCTGGGGACACTGAAGCTTTCTTT	CAWSVRAGDTEAFF
TRBV7-2	NA	TRBD2	TRBJ2-1	TGTGCCAGCAGCTTAGCGCCGACTAGCGGGAATAATGAGCAGTTCTTC	CASSLAPTSGNNEQFF
TRBV7-8	NA	NA	TRBJ1-6	TGTGCCAGCAGCTTATCTAAACAGGGAGCTTCACCCCTCCACTTT	CASSLSKQGASPLHF
TRBV28	NA	NA	TRBJ2-7	TGTGCCAGCAGTCCGCGGGACTACGAGCAGTACTTC	CASSPRDYEQYF
TRBV29-1	NA	NA	TRBJ1-1	TGCAGCGTTCAGACGAACACTGAAGCTTTCTTT	CSVQTNTEAFF
TRBV30	NA	NA	TRBJ2-5	TGTGCCTGGAGTGTAAACAGTGGGGAGACCCAGTACTTC	CAWSVNSGETQYF
TRBV30	NA	TRBD1	TRBJ1-1	TGTGCCTGGTCTAGGGGGCGCCGGGACGCTGAAGCTTTCTTT	CAWSRGRRDAEAFF
TRBV18	NA	TRBD2	TRBJ2-1	TGTGCCAGCTCACCAAGAGCACTAGCGGGGAACACCTACAATGAGCAGTTCTTC	CASSPRALAGNTYNEQFF
TRBV5-8	NA	TRBD2	TRBJ2-5	TGTGCCAGCAGCTTGGGCCGAGCAAGCGGGGGGGGAGAGACCCAGTACTTC	CASSLGRASGGGETQYF
TRBV5-5	NA	TRBD1	TRBJ2-7	TGTGCCAGCAGCCACACGGGACAGGGAGTCGACGAGCAGTACTTC	CASSHTGQGVDEQYF
TRBV6-5	NA	NA	TRBJ2-3	TGTGCCAGCTCCGTGGGCCCTATCACAGATACGCAGTATTTT	CASSVGPITDTQYF
TRBV2	NA	TRBD1	TRBJ2-1	TGTGCCAGCAGCCGGGACAGAGTCTACAATGAGCAGTTCTTC	CASSRDRVYNEQFF
TRBV2	once	NA	TRBJ2-2	TGTGCCAGCAGTGAAAACGGGGGAAACACCGGGGAGCTGTTTTTT	CASSENGGNTGELFF
TRBV5-1	once	NA	TRBJ2-3	TGCGCCAGCAGCTTCAGTTGGGATACGCAGTATTTT	CASSFSWDTQYF
TRBV2	NA	NA	TRBJ2-1	TGTGCCAGCAGTTTAGCGGAGAGCTCCTACAATGAGCAGTTCTTC	CASSLAESSYNEQFF
TRBV4-1	NA	NA	TRBJ2-6	TGCGCCAGCAGCCAAGATGGGCGGGCCCCTGGGGCCAACGTCCTGACTTTC	CASSQDGRAPGANVLTF
TRBV7-6	NA	NA	TRBJ2-7	TGTGCCAGCAGCCCTGCCGGTGGCTTTTACGAGCAGTACTTC	CASSPAGGFYEQYF
TRBV7-7	NA	NA	TRBJ2-2	TGTGCTAGCAGCACATACCTCGGGGGCCGGATCAACACCGGGGAGCTGTTTTTT	CASSTYLGGRINTGELFF
TRBV2	NA	TRBD1	TRBJ2-6	TGTGCCAGCAGCAGGGACAGCTCTGGGGCCAACGTCCTGACTTTC	CASSRDSSGANVLTF
TRBV27	NA	NA	TRBJ2-5	TGTGCCAGCAGTCTGAACAGGCTAGAGACCCAGTACTTC	CASSLNRLETQYF
TRBV5-6	NA	NA	TRBJ2-7	TGTGCCAGCAGCTTGGAAACCGTATCCTACGAGCAGTACTTC	CASSLETVSYEQYF
TRBV28	NA	NA	TRBJ1-6	TGTGCCAGCAGTTCCTCGGGACGGAAAAATTCACCCCTCCACTTT	CASSSSGRKNSPLHF
TRBV19	NA	TRBD1	TRBJ2-2	TGTGCCAGTAGTAGACCGGGACAGGGATACACCGGGGAGCTGTTTTTT	CASSRPGQGYTGELFF
TRBV11-2	NA	NA	TRBJ1-1	TGTGCCAGCAGCTTAGACGGGGGATGGGACACTGAAGCTTTCTTT	CASSLDGGWDTEAFF
TRBV4-2	NA	NA	TRBJ2-3	TGTGCCAGCAGCACTAGCACAGATACGCAGTATTTT	CASSTSTDTQYF
TRBV4-3	NA	NA	TRBJ2-7	TGCGCCAGCAGCCAAGATACCCTTTCGGCTTCCTACGAGCAGTACTTC	CASSQDTLSASYEQYF
TRBV28	NA	NA	TRBJ2-5	TGTGCCAGCAGTTCCCACCCGGGACCTCTAAATCAAGAGACCCAGTACTTC	CASSSHPGPLNQETQYF
TRBV10-3	NA	TRBD1	TRBJ2-2	TGTGCCACCGGGACAGGGGACACCGGGGAGCTGTTTTTT	CATGTGDTGELFF
TRBV7-9	NA	TRBD1	TRBJ2-2	TGTGCCAGCAGCTTGGGGGACAGTGCGAACACCGGGGAGCTGTTTTTT	CASSLGDSANTGELFF